The source of this TCR beta chain is a study of T-cell memory formation after mild COVID-19. In TCRdb, the 5' RACE reads were re-called with MiXCR into one record per CDR3 protein. This repertoire shows about 200,000 distinct CDR3 sequences, roughly 17% found once; its top ten account for more than 2%. Germline lookup yields CDR1 ENHRY and CDR2 SYGVKD. Trimming cost V 1 base and J 0 bases, with 16 bases left between them. This CDR3 comprises 17 residues. Sequencing was performed on PBMCs or a T cell subset sorted from them (not recorded which). This chain joins TRBV10-3 and TRBJ2-7; D is perhaps TRBD1 or TRBD2 (6 bases each). The sequence derives from an adult woman who had mild COVID-19 (a few samples of this study predate the infection). Cell type and time point are not known. The CDR3 region is CAISEWGVGGSSYEQYF. The CDR3 DNA reads TGTGCCATCAGTGAGTGGGGCGTAGGGGGGAGCTCCTACGAGCAGTACTTC.